This T cell receptor (beta chain) was identified in a study of blood T cell repertoires in COVID-19. For the study at large: From the United States, Italy and Spain came samples of acute and convalescent COVID-19. T cells, B-cell-depleted T cells, or PBMCs supplied cDNA or gDNA.

Study processing details: The authors estimated nucleated cell counts from reference gene primer amplification. Assay: immunoSEQ multiplex PCR; the TCRdb copy retains only in-frame clones and omits some. For V, J and clone size, that table is used; D and trimming come from the DNA. The sample yields fewer than 130,000 clones, 80% to 90% seen once. CDR1 LGHNA and CDR2 YSLEER come from the germline V gene. V lost 5 bases to trimming and J lost 2 bases; unmatched junction nucleotides: 3. The CDR3 is made up of 14 amino acids. What was sequenced was peripheral blood. The origin of this receptor is a woman in her sixties or seventies with acute or convalescent COVID-19. The chain carries TRBV4-3 and TRBJ2-5; 9 nucleotides agree with TRBD1. This CDR3 reads CASSYGQGQETQYF. The CDR3, as DNA: TGCGCCAGCAGCTACGGACAGGGGCAAGAGACCCAGTACTTC.